Listed here are 3 T cell receptor beta chains from one sample, sequenced in a study of cytomegalovirus exposure and HLA in healthy donors. Clones were read by immunoSEQ multiplex PCR, and TCRdb kept only the in-frame ones, dropping some. The sample holds roughly 300,000 clones, just over 85% seen once. The sample comprised PBMCs. The receptors were sampled from a woman aged 18 to 35 in good health and CMV-seronegative.

V and J are TRBV5-1 and TRBJ1-1, with D hard to call. There are 15 residues in the CDR3. Trimming shortened V by 0 bases and J by 4 bases, and 13 bases separated the two germline ends. From germline, CDR1 is SGHRS and CDR2 YFSETQ. CDR3 residues: CASSLEEVAGTEAFF. The CDR3 DNA follows: TGCGCCAGCAGCTTGGAGGAAGTCGCGGGCACTGAAGCTTTCTTT. Using reference TRBV5-1 and TRBJ1-1 for the parts outside the CDR3, the full variable domain is KAGVTQTPRYLIKTRGQQVTLSCSPISGHRSVSWYQQTPGQGLQFLFEYFSETQRNKGNFPGRFSGRQFSNSRSEMNVSTLELGDSALYLCASSLEEVAGTEAFFGQGTRLTVV.

The chain couples TRBV23-1 to TRBJ1-1, with TRBD1 matching 9 bases. Being an ORF, TRBV23-1 has a function that is uncertain. This CDR3 is 12 amino acids long. The junction had 2 bases not matched to a gene; V was cut back by 9 bases and J by 3 bases. Written as DNA, the CDR3 is TGCGCCAGGAGACAGGGGGACACTGAAGCTTTCTTT. It is translated as CARRQGDTEAFF.

V is TRBV18 and J is TRBJ1-4; weak D call: TRBD1 (5 bases). This CDR3 has 13 residues. V gave up 6 bases and J gave up 6 bases, with 11 bases separating them. The germline gives CDR1 KGHSH, CDR2 LQKENI. CDR3 sequence: CASSGRGDEKLFF. The CDR3 DNA sequence: TGTGCCAGCTCCGGGAGAGGGGATGAAAAACTGTTTTTT.